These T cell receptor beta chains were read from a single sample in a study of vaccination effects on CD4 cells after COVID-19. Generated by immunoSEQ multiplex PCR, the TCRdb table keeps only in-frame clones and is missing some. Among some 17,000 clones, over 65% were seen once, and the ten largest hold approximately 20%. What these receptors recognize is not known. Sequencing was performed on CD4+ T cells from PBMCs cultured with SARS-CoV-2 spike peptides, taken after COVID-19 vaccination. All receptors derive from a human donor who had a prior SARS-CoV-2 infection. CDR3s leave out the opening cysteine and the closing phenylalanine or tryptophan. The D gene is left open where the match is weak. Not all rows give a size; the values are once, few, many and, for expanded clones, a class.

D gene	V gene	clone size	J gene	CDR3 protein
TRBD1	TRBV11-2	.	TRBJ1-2	ASSLDWAGGDYGYT
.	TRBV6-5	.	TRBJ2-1	ASSYRGQARF
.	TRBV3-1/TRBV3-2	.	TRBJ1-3	ASSQAFTGSGNTIY
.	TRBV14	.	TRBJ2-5	ASRLQGGETQY
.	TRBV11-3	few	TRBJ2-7	ASSLGGSLSEQY
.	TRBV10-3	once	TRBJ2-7	AISDSVAHSYEQY
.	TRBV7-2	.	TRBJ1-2	ASSLTSVGGPYGYT
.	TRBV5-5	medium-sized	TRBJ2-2	ASSPSRFSNTGELF
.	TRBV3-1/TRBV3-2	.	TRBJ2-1	ASSPTRLTFDEQF
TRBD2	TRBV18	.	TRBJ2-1	ASSPWGGPYNEQF
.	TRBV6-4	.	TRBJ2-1	ASSELGGNEQF
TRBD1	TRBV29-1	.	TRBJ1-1	SVIQGQGGLVTEAF
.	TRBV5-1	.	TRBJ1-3	ASSPGGSRGNTIY
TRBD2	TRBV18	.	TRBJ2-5	ASSQGLAGAAETQY
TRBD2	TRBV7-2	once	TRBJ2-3	ATRGLGGRLADTQY
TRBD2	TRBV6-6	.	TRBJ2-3	ASSLRLAGITDTQY
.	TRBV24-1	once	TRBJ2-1	ATSDPRISYNEQF
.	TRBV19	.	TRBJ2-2	ASTPKEGQPNTGELF
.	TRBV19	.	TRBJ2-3	ASSISGPRGYTDTQY
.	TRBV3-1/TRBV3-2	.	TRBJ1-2	ASSQGPYGYT
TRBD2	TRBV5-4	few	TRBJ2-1	ASSLALAGVGSNEQF
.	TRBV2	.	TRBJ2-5	ASSARTDQETQY
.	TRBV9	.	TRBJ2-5	ASSVASQETQY
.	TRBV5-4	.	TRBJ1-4	ASSLGQFNEKLF
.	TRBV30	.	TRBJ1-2	AWSSRAGDFIGYT
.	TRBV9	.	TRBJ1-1	ASSVDPGMNTEAF
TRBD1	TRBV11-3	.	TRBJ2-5	ASSGDRFGETQY
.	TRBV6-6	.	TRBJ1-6	ASSWGRVLPGSPLH
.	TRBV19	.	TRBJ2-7	ASSRVPPFSYEQY
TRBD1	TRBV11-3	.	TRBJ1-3	ASSSGGSGNTIY
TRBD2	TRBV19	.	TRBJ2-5	ASSGLAGFGETQY
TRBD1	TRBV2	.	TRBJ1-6	ATRGTGSPLH
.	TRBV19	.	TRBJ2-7	ASSPGHPSYEQY
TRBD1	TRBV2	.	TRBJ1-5	ASRPTGSTGQPQH
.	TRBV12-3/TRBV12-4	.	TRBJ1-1	ASSSYTEAF
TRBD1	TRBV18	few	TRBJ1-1	ASSPGQGEEAF
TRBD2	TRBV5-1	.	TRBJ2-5	ASSLEVAGISTQY
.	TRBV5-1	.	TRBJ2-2	ASSLGATGTGELF
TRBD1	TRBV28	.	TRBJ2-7	ASWDRATYEQY
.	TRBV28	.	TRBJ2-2	AILSWGTGELF
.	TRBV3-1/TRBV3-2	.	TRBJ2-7	ASSHSGSSYEQY
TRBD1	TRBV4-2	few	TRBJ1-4	ASSPRRGQGNLVGEKLF
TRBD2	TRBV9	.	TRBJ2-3	ASSVMTGGTDTQY
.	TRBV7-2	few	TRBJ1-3	ASSTFSGSGNTIY
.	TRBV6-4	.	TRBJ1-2	ASSDFNWGGASLEYGYT
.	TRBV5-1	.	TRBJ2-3	ASILPVSLKGGMLTDTQY
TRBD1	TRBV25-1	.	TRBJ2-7	ASSGTGLWEQY
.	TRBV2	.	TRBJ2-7	ASNDAGKAYEQY
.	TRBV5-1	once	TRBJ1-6	ASSLVMLGHTSYNSPLH
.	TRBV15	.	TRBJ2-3	ATSRRQLGTDTQY
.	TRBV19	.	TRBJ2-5	ASSISRTVRETQY
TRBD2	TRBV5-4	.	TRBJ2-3	ASSLGGLAGDTQY
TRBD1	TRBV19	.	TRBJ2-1	ASSIDRRDRGRHEQF
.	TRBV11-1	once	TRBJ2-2	ASGGGETGELF
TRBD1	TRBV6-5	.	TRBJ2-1	ASRRDRAYNEQF
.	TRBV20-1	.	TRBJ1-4	SASYRRDEKLF
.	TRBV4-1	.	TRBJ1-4	ASSQVSQGRTEEKLF
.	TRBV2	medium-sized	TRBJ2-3	ASGNIGDTQY
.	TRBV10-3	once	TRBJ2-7	AISESTGSYEQY